This record looks at one T cell receptor beta chain sequence and its context. A much larger clone lies a single base off, so this may be a read error. Trimming at V came to 5 bases and at J to 1 base, leaving 4 bases not matched to a gene. The CDR3 is 14 amino acids. Unique molecular identifiers were incorporated when the TCRbeta library was constructed. TCRdb re-called the PCR reads through MiXCR, storing one row per CDR3 protein. The data show about 400,000 distinct CDR3 sequences, about an eighth seen once. The data were taken from a study of T-cell reconstitution after alpha-beta-depleted transplantation in children.

J is TRBJ2-5 and V is TRBV12-3 or TRBV12-4, with 7 bases that match TRBD2. The sample here was PBMCs, taken from the stem cell graft. This receptor was obtained from a human donor who donated a stem cell graft to a child with Fanconi anemia. CDR3 DNA sequence: TGTGCCAGCAGTCAACGACTAGCCCAAGAGACCCAGTACTTC. Protein: CASSQRLAQETQYF.